This paragraph covers one TCR beta chain sequence. The target of this receptor is not known. Trimming takes 7 bases from V and 2 bases from J, and the germline ends sit 9 bases apart. The CDR3 sequence holds 14 residues, the cysteine and phenylalanine included. The read is trimmed to its CDR3 DNA, 42 bases read in frame from base 1. From the germline V gene, CDR1 is MNHNS and CDR2 is SASEGT. The cohort was made up of 650 to 700 healthy bone marrow donors. Cohort members were all nominally healthy when sampled, although unrecorded immune exposures were likely present. The donor tested CMV seropositive, placing the donor among the roughly 300 seropositive members of the cohort. A peripheral blood sample was collected from each donor, and TCR beta sequencing was performed on peripheral blood mononuclear cells. The Qiagen DNeasy Blood Extraction Kit was used to extract genomic DNA from the blood cell samples.

The library was generated by the immunoSEQ multiplex PCR assay. For the multiplex PCR, a mixture combining 60 forward primers for TCR Vbeta segments and 13 reverse primers for TCR Jbeta segments was used. A multiplex PCR assay on genomic DNA amplified the CDR3 region of rearranged TCR beta genes. Amplified TCR beta libraries were sequenced as 87-base-pair reads on the Illumina HiSeq System. The authors' pipeline ran thus. A later analysis tallied tens of millions of unique TCR beta chains across the roughly 610 repertoires, and approximately 12 million of those chains were shared by two or more donors. To remove PCR and sequencing errors, raw reads were error-corrected and collapsed into unique sequences using a nearest-neighbor algorithm that merged closely related sequences. CDR3 sequences were aligned to IMGT reference sequences to assign V, D and J gene segments. For a sequence to be retained, at least a six-nucleotide match to both a V gene segment and a J gene segment was required. A rearrangement counted as productive if the CDR3 had no stop codons and remained in frame with V and J, and every other rearrangement counted as non-productive. CDR3 was defined according to IMGT convention as the region running from the second conserved V-encoded cysteine to the conserved J-encoded phenylalanine. In an earlier analysis of more than 550 of the donors, sequences lacking an unambiguous match to a single V gene segment were excluded. In an earlier analysis of several hundred of the donors, a V segment was called functional when productive rearrangements were above 56.7%, and segregating when the standard deviation between donors exceeded 5%. A statistical classification framework was built for diagnosing cytomegalovirus status from the catalog of TCR beta chain sequences. A later analysis assigned V and J genes by comparing TCR nucleotide sequences with IMGT/GENE-DB human TR gene sequences. The TCRdist pipeline was used in a later analysis to assign CDR3 sequences and most-parsimonious VDJ recombination scenarios. In a later analysis, each TCR beta chain was defined by its CDR3 amino acid sequence together with its V-gene family, and reads without a unique V-gene family were excluded. As a way to deal with suspected cross-contamination and a sequencing artifact, a later analysis dropped under 600 nucleotide sequences that were highly shared and had low generation probability. In a later analysis, a clonal expansion index for each public chain was calculated from normalized within-repertoire ranks of inferred template counts. In a later analysis, generation probabilities were computed using a VDJ recombination model fitted to out-of-frame rearrangements, and the results were checked against IGoR. In a later analysis, hypergeometric tests were used to score TCR-TCR, TCR-HLA and TCR-CMV co-occurrence, with a repertoire-size bias correction applied to TCR pairs. In a later analysis, false discovery rates were estimated by permuting HLA or CMV assignments 20 times. A later analysis grouped co-occurring TCRs with DBSCAN, adding TCRdist sequence similarity when clustering within HLA-allele-positive subsets. For co-occurrence clustering, repertoires with fewer than 30,000 or more than 120,000 public chains were excluded, along with four or five repertoires with anomalous nucleotide sharing. The table was pulled from immuneACCESS by TCRdb, which kept in-frame rearrangements only. Such tables lose some clones; where checked, under half of the loss comes from unresolved V genes, and the rest has no known cause. Clone size and V and J calls were adopted from that table, with D and trimming inferred from the DNA. The sample's table lists a count of about 120,000 clones. Jointly, the top ten make up about 1.5% of the sample.

This specimen comes from a study of cytomegalovirus exposure and HLA in healthy donors (dated 2017 in TCRdb). For the study in its entirety: In an earlier analysis of some 610 of the donors, 250 to 350 Gb of sequence data and 100 million or so unique TCR beta sequences from 150 million to 200 million T cells were reported. An early release that covered some 640 HLA-typed donors contained 300 to 350 gigabases of sequencing data and 75 million to 100 million unique TCR sequences. Among the roughly 400 genotyped donors, under 90% belonged to the genetic ancestry cluster associated with self-reported Caucasian donors. The study aimed to test whether cataloging public T cell receptors could reveal signatures of past pathogen exposure. The T cell repertoires of several hundred subjects were profiled by immunosequencing and related to cytomegalovirus serostatus. Along with the roughly 610-subject first cohort, a separate validation cohort of around 120 different subjects was used. High-throughput TCR immunosequencing, statistical association of individual TCRs with disease status, and machine learning were combined to predict cytomegalovirus infection status. A later analysis re-examined previously published TCR beta repertoires from 600 to 700 donors and added high-resolution HLA genotyping to investigate patterns of TCR occurrence. Rather than using new phenotypic data, the later analysis identified candidate immune exposures from TCR beta sequences and from how often those sequences occurred across donors. In an earlier analysis of around 540 of the donors, high-throughput TCR beta sequencing was used to judge whether each TCR beta V gene segment behaved as functional or pseudogenic. Alongside the repertoire data, information on donor age, sex, ethnicity and CMV serostatus was compiled. In a later genetic analysis, genome-wide SNP genotypes for 398 of the 666 donors were used, and that subset was treated as a discovery cohort. All discovery cohort repertoires had been generated using a single sequencing platform. HLA typing included class I and class II loci at four-digit resolution. The number of donors typed differed by locus, with about 629-630 for A, B, C, DRB1 and DQB1, more than 500 for DQA1, over 600 for DPA1, and roughly 450 for DPB1. Four or five DR-DQ haplotypes were handled as single units for association and clustering because linkage in the cohort was strong. Among over 350 genotyped donors of the cohort, an average of approximately 240,000 unique TCR beta nucleotide sequences were sequenced per donor, roughly a sixth of them non-productive. On the study overall, not on this receptor specifically: Immune exposure information for the cohort was limited to CMV serostatus. Only TCR beta chains were sequenced in this cohort, and the absence of alpha or paired-chain data limited detectable features. Compared with the approximately 710-donor mean, donors in an Asian-associated ancestry cluster had fewer N-insertions in productive TCRs, according to a later genetic analysis. When HLA alleles, especially DR and DQ, strongly co-occurred, TCR associations were difficult to assign to individual alleles. V-gene and J-gene trimming of TCR beta chains was associated with a missense DCLRE1C variant in a later genetic analysis, and the association was replicated in an independent cohort. In an earlier analysis of 587 of the donors, most TCR beta V segments were observed in productive rearrangements about 87% or about 30% of the time, broadly matching IMGT annotations. Some IMGT-functional V segments, including TRBV6-2 and TRBV6-3, could not be told apart with the 87-base-pair reads, so those segments were excluded. A later analysis found that most CMV-associated TCR beta chains appeared HLA-restricted, with HLA associations seemingly driven largely by CMV exposure. The sequencing pipeline was judged likely to have produced a cluster of highly shared sequence variants as a technical artifact. In a later analysis, HLA-associated TCR beta chains were found to be more clonally expanded and to have lower generation probabilities than equally common non-associated chains. The classifier was reported to diagnose cytomegalovirus status with high specificity and sensitivity in both the original and validation cohorts. A further reported finding was that TCR beta sequences accurately predicted the HLA-A and HLA-B alleles for most subjects in the first cohort. The authors suggested that the approach could potentially be generalized to other disease states and immunological phenotypes. In vitro tests confirmed that three of the cytomegalovirus-associated TCR beta chains recognize cytomegalovirus antigens. The presence/absence analyses assumed that sequencing depth was roughly uniform across donors, and that assumption may not be true. In a later analysis, TCR association rates were found to vary across HLA loci, with the most associated TCRs seen for DRB1 alleles and the fewest for HLA-C alleles. A total of 150 or so TCR beta chains were listed by the study as associated with cytomegalovirus. Because counts were too low, around 17 rarely observed V segments, including chromosome 9 orphons, were left out of the earlier analysis of 587 of the donors. A later analysis associated 16,951 TCR beta sequences with specific HLA alleles at a false discovery rate of 0.05. Because some donors lacked HLA typing at each locus, the association tests relied only on the typed subset. Linkage disequilibrium might explain the correlated functional status among segregating V segments, but an unknown experimental factor could not be excluded. According to a later analysis, parvovirus B19, influenza, CMV and Epstein-Barr virus appeared linked to several top co-occurrence clusters. Most TCR sequences were observed very rarely across donors, whereas some public TCRs were present in many individuals.

The chain was built from TRBV6-1 and TRBJ2-6; no D gene can be assigned with confidence. The TCR was taken from a woman between 40 and 50 years old in good health and CMV-seropositive. Sample: PBMCs. The bases read TGTGCCAGCATGCAGGATCCTGGGGCCAACGTCCTGACTTTC. Its translation reads: CASMQDPGANVLTF.